This record covers a single TCR beta chain. Exposed study participants had met a COVID-19 case within 2 weeks before entry. The sample comes from a study of blood T cell repertoires in COVID-19. Sequencing was performed with immunoSEQ multiplex PCR; in TCRdb, only in-frame clones are kept and a portion is missing. The profile shows some 300,000 clones, 85% to 95% of them singletons. Per the germline V gene, CDR1 is SGHVS and CDR2 is FNYEAQ. The CDR3 covers 13 residues. Trimming took off 0 bases at V and 5 bases at J, with 7 bases between the two ends. The sample was PBMCs or T cells enriched from blood (not recorded which). The receptor's source is a woman aged 25 to 39 who had been exposed to COVID-19. The V call is TRBV7-6, the J call TRBJ2-5; D is possibly TRBD1 (5 bases). The CDR3 is CASSLAGHETQYF. The DNA of the CDR3 is TGTGCCAGCAGCTTAGCGGGGCATGAGACCCAGTACTTC.